This T cell receptor beta chain was recorded in a study of identical twins. TCRdb redid the calling of the 5' RACE reads with MiXCR, one entry per CDR3 protein. The table lists under 900,000 distinct CDR3 sequences, roughly 20% of them singletons. A few counts support this clonotype. The CDR3 loop spans 13 amino acids. Deletions cut 4 bases from V and 7 bases from J, with 8 bases between. This sample also appeared in a second study, on T cells expressing NK-cell markers.

The clonotype comes from a woman younger than 35 in good health. This chain links TRBV12-3 or TRBV12-4 with TRBJ1-6, with D uncertain. Sequencing was carried out using PBMCs. CDR3 in amino acids: CASSSSKNSPLHF. In nucleotides, the CDR3 is TGTGCCAGCAGTTCCAGTAAGAATTCACCCCTCCACTTT.